This T cell receptor beta chain appears in the sequencing data of a study of T cell responses to AZD1222 COVID-19 vaccine. The V segment lost 4 bases and the J segment 5 bases; nucleotides outside the gene matches: 7. CDR3 length: 14 residues. CDR1 is SNHLY, CDR2 FYNNEI, per germline. With regard to this clone: Its antigen is unidentified.

Study conclusions and caveats: Of the AZD1222 recipients, only 5 to 7 were seropositive at baseline. Repertoires in all cases were sampled only once the peak T cell response had passed. The donors showed a predominance of white British ancestry and of females, with possible underestimation of clonal diversity. Following two doses of AZD1222, Spike-specific TCR breadth and depth rose.

The repertoire was sequenced with immunoSEQ multiplex PCR; TCRdb's copy has only in-frame clones and lacks some. The repertoire holds approximately 110,000 clones, with approximately 89% as singletons. This receptor was taken from an adult who received the AZD1222 COVID-19 vaccine. The sequencing here drew on peripheral blood, taken 28 days after the second AZD1222 dose. The V gene is TRBV2, the J gene TRBJ1-2, with 7 bases matching TRBD1. Here the CDR3 DNA reads TGTGCCAGCAGTGGAACACAGGGACAGTATGGCTACACCTTC. Protein: CASSGTQGQYGYTF. Filled out from reference TRBV2 and TRBJ1-2, the complete variable domain reads EPEVTQTPSHQVTQMGQEVILRCVPISNHLYFYWYRQILGQKVEFLVSFYNNEISEKSEIFDDQFSVERPDGSNFTLKIRSTKLEDSAMYFCASSGTQGQYGYTFGSGTRLTVV.